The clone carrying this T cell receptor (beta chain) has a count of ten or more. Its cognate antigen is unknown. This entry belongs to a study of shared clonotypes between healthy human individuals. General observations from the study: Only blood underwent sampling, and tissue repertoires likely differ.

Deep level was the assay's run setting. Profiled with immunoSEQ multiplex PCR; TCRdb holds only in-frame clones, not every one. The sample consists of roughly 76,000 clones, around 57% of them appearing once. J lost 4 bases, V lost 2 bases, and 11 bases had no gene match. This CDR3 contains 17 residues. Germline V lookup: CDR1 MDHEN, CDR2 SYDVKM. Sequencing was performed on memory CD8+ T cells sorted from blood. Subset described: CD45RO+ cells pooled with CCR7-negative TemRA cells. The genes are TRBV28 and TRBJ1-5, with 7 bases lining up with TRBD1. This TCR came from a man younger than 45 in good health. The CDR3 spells CASSLISLGQFNQPQHF. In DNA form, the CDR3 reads TGTGCCAGCAGTTTAATTTCTCTGGGACAGTTTAATCAGCCCCAGCATTTT.